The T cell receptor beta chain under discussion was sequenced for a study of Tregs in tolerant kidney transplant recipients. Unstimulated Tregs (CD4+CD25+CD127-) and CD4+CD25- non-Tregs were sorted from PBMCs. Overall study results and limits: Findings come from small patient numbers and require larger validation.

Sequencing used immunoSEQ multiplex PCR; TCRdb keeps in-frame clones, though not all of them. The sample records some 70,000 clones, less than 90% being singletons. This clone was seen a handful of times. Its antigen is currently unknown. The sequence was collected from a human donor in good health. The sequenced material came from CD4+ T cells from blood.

The CDR3 region is CASTVSGSGETQYF. The CDR3, as DNA: TGCGCCAGCACTGTAAGCGGGAGCGGCGAGACCCAGTACTTC. The chain couples TRBV5-1 to TRBJ2-5; 8 bases are shared with TRBD2. Germline assignment: CDR1 SGHRS and CDR2 YFSETQ. CDR3 length: 14 residues. Trimming cost V 6 bases and J 5 bases; bases outside gene matches: 9.